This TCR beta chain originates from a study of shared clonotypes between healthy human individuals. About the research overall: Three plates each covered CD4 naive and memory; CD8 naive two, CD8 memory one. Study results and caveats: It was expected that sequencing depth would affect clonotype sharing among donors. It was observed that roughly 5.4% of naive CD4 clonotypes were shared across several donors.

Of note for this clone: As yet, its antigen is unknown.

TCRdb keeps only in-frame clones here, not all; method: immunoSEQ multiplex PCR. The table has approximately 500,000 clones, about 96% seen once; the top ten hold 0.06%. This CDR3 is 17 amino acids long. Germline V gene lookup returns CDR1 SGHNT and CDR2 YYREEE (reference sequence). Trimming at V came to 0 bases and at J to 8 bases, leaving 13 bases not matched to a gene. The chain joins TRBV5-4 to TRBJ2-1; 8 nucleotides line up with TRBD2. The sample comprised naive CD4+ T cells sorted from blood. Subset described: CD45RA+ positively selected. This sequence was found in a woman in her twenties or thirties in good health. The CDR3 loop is CASSLALGGAGVDEQFF. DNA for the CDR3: TGTGCCAGCAGCTTGGCCCTCGGGGGGGCGGGAGTTGATGAGCAGTTCTTC.